The 20 T cell receptor beta chains below were found in one sample sequenced in a study of blood T cell repertoires in COVID-19. TCRdb's copy holds only in-frame clones and misses some; the assay was immunoSEQ multiplex PCR. Here the sample spans around 67,000 clones, about 83% being singletons. The sequenced material came from peripheral blood. The receptors originated from a man in his 70s with acute or convalescent COVID-19.

This chain connects TRBV7-2 to TRBJ2-2; TRBD2 might be the D (5 bases). Trimming took 3 bases from V and 1 from J, leaving 12 bases between them. Germline V gene data show CDR1 as SGHTA and CDR2 as FQGNSA. CDR3 length equals 16 residues. The CDR3 DNA reads TGTGCCAGCAGCTTGCGGGCGAGCGGGAACACCGGGGAGCTGTTTTTT. It codes for CASSLRASGNTGELFF.

The chain has TRBV18 and TRBJ2-7, with 8 bases aligning to TRBD1. This CDR3 contains 14 residues. The V gene end was trimmed by 6 bases and the J gene end by 5 bases; junction bases not matched to a gene: 9. Germline V gives CDR1 KGHSH, CDR2 LQKENI. The CDR3 protein is CASSPLQGAHEQYF. The CDR3 DNA is TGTGCCAGCTCCCCCCTGCAGGGGGCCCACGAGCAGTACTTC.

The gene calls are TRBV6-5 and TRBJ1-2; 10 bases are a match to TRBD1. In germline, CDR1 is MNHEY, CDR2 SVGAGI. The CDR3 is made up of 15 amino acids. The trim removed 2 bases at V and 8 bases at J, leaving 8 bases unmatched. The CDR3 protein is CASSYRDRGTGGYTF. CDR3 DNA: TGTGCCAGCAGTTACCGGGACAGGGGCACAGGAGGCTACACCTTC.

This clone was observed a single time. The chain uses TRBV6-5 and TRBJ1-3, with D possibly being TRBD1 (5 bases). This CDR3 contains 16 residues. Trimming shortened V by 2 bases and J by 0 bases, and 11 bases separated the two germline ends. CDR1 MNHEY and CDR2 SVGAGI come from the germline V gene. The CDR3, as DNA: TGTGCCAGCAGTTACGGGCAGGGTGGCTCTGGAAACACCATATATTTT. It yields the protein CASSYGQGGSGNTIYF.

The chain links TRBV21-1 to TRBJ1-4. TRBV21-1 is classified as a pseudogene. The CDR3 is 14 residues long. The CDR3 DNA reads as TGTGCCAGCAGCAAAGTGAGGAGGGAAGGAAAACTGTTTTTT. Translated: CASSKVRREGKLFF.

The rearrangement joins TRBV6-5 to TRBJ1-1; D not resolved. V was clipped by 4 bases and J by 5 bases, with 11 bases between them. Germline CDR1 is MNHEY and CDR2 is SVGAGI. The CDR3 is made up of 13 amino acids. As DNA, the CDR3 is TGTGCCAGCAGTTCCGAGTTGAGGACTGAAGCTTTCTTT. It specifies CASSSELRTEAFF.

This clone was picked up a small number of times. V gene TRBV19 combines with J gene TRBJ1-5, with D tentatively TRBD1 (6 bases). The V gene's germline CDR1 is LNHDA and CDR2 SQIVND (reference sequence). There are 12 residues in the CDR3. Trimming left V 9 bases short and J 12 bases short, with 18 bases between. The CDR3 DNA reads as TGTGCCAGCCCTTCCCTGGGGGCGGTCCAGCATTTT. Its translation: CASPSLGAVQHF. The whole variable domain, filled in from reference TRBV19 and TRBJ1-5, reads DGGITQSPKYLFRKEGQNVTLSCEQNLNHDAMYWYRQDPGQGLRLIYYSQIVNDFQKGDIAEGYSVSREKKESFPLTVTSAQKNPTAFYLCASPSLGAVQHFGDGTRLSIL.

CDR3 sequence: CASRAFSVCGREQYF. The CDR3 DNA follows: TGCGCCAGCAGGGCCTTTTCAGTTTGTGGCCGCGAGCAGTACTTC. The V and J genes are TRBV10-1 and TRBJ2-7; no definite D call. V was shortened by 6 bases and J by 6 bases, with 21 bases between the two germline ends. This CDR3 is built from 15 residues. Per the germline V gene, CDR1 is WNHNN and CDR2 is SYGVQD (reference sequence).

The chain recombines TRBV7-9 with TRBJ2-5, with D hard to call. Trimming took off 2 bases at V and 4 bases at J, with 8 bases between the two ends. CDR1 is SEHNR and CDR2 is FQNEAQ in the germline V gene (reference sequence). The CDR3 loop spans 13 amino acids. The CDR3 DNA follows: TGTGCCAGCAGCTTAAACCCCAGAGAGACCCAGTACTTC. Protein: CASSLNPRETQYF.

The CDR3 here is CASSLFQGGTEAFF. The CDR3 nucleotides are TGTGCCAGCAGCTTATTCCAGGGAGGGACTGAAGCTTTCTTT. V and J are TRBV11-2 and TRBJ1-1; D perhaps matches TRBD1 (5 bases). This CDR3 comprises 14 residues. Germline lookup yields CDR1 SGHAT and CDR2 FQNNGV. Trimming took off 2 bases at V and 5 bases at J, with 12 bases between the two ends.

J is TRBJ2-1 and V is TRBV29-1; 7 bases agree with TRBD2. This CDR3 spans 14 amino acids. CDR1 is SQVTM, CDR2 ANQGSEA, per germline. V was clipped by 8 bases and J by 7 bases; unmatched bases: 14. In DNA form, the CDR3 reads TGCAGCCCCCGTTTGGCGGGAGAGGGGAATGAGCAGTTCTTC. Amino acid sequence: CSPRLAGEGNEQFF.

The rearrangement uses TRBV5-1 and TRBJ2-6; 7 bases are a match to TRBD1. Per germline, CDR1 SGHRS and CDR2 YFSETQ. The CDR3 extends over 15 amino acids. Trimming at V came to 4 bases and at J to 2 bases, leaving 3 bases not matched to a gene. The CDR3 DNA is TGCGCCAGCAGCGCGACAGGGACTGGGGCCAACGTCCTGACTTTC. The encoded protein is CASSATGTGANVLTF.

This chain connects TRBV5-1 to TRBJ2-1; TRBD2 might be the D (6 bases). Looked up from germline, CDR1 is SGHRS and CDR2 is YFSETQ. This CDR3 contains 13 residues. Trimming shortened V by 4 bases and J by 6 bases, and 11 bases separated the two germline ends. CDR3 sequence reads: CASSAGTANEQFF. DNA of the CDR3: TGCGCCAGCAGCGCTGGGACTGCCAATGAGCAGTTCTTC.

This clone was found once. V usage is TRBV7-6 and J usage is TRBJ2-3, with 9 nucleotides matching TRBD2. V gave up 7 bases and J gave up 1 base; unmatched junction bases: 12. Per the germline V gene, CDR1 is SGHVS and CDR2 is FNYEAQ. The CDR3 length is 17 residues. The CDR3 reads CASTPSGSGSGTDTQYF. The CDR3 DNA reads TGTGCCAGCACCCCGTCCGGTAGCGGGAGCGGCACAGATACGCAGTATTTT.

This rearrangement joins TRBV10-3 to TRBJ1-4, with 8 bases lining up with TRBD1. Germline assignment: CDR1 ENHRY and CDR2 SYGVKD. V gave up 2 bases and J gave up 8 bases; unmatched junction bases: 13. The length of the CDR3 is 17 residues. CDR3 loop: CAISEAWEGQGYEKLFF. The CDR3 region has the DNA TGTGCCATCAGTGAGGCCTGGGAAGGACAGGGTTACGAAAAACTGTTTTTT.

The rearrangement uses TRBV27 and TRBJ1-2; possibly TRBD1 for D (5 bases). The CDR3 is made up of 18 amino acids. V shed 5 bases and J shed 4 bases, with 26 bases lying between them. The V gene's germline CDR1 is MNHEY and CDR2 SMNVEV (reference sequence). The CDR3 bases are TGTGCCAGCAGTCTCCACCCCCCTGCAGGGAATAGCGGCTATGGCTACACCTTC. This encodes CASSLHPPAGNSGYGYTF.

The rearrangement links TRBV11-2 to TRBJ1-2; D not resolved. In germline, CDR1 is SGHAT, CDR2 FQNNGV. This CDR3 has 11 amino acids. Trimming cost V 5 bases and J 3 bases, with 4 bases left between them. The CDR3 spells CASSRDYGYTF. The CDR3 nucleotides are TGTGCCAGCAGCCGCGACTATGGCTACACCTTC.

The J gene is TRBJ2-7, the V gene TRBV10-3, with 7 bases that match TRBD1. In germline, CDR1 is ENHRY, CDR2 SYGVKD. The length of the CDR3 is 12 residues. V lost 10 bases, J lost 0 bases, and 3 bases stayed unmatched. The CDR3 region is CATGQTSYEQYF. Here the CDR3 DNA reads TGTGCCACGGGACAGACCTCCTACGAGCAGTACTTC.

CDR3 coding DNA: TGTGCCAGCAGCTTCCGGGACAGGGGAGGCTACGAGCAGTACTTC. This translates into CASSFRDRGGYEQYF. The rearrangement links TRBV7-8 to TRBJ2-7; 10 nucleotides align to TRBD1. V shed 3 bases, J shed 3 bases, and the junction held 5 bases outside the gene matches. The CDR3 has 15 amino acids. The germline V gene encodes CDR1 SGHVS and CDR2 FQNEAQ. The full variable domain, completed using reference TRBV7-8 and TRBJ2-7, is GAGVSQSPRYKVAKRGQDVALRCDPISGHVSLFWYQQALGQGPEFLTYFQNEAQLDKSGLPSDRFFAERPEGSVSTLKIQRTQQEDSAVYLCASSFRDRGGYEQYFGPGTRLTVT.

V usage is TRBV9 and J usage is TRBJ2-3; tentative D call: TRBD2 (6 bases). This CDR3 region has 13 residues. Trimming pared 3 bases from V and 5 bases from J, leaving 10 bases between. Germline CDR1 and CDR2: SGDLS and YYNGEE. The CDR3 is CASSGHSGDTQYF. The DNA of the CDR3 is TGTGCCAGCAGCGGACATAGCGGAGATACGCAGTATTTT.